The present entry profiles one T cell receptor (beta chain) with its context. The antigen remains undetermined. The V segment lost 7 bases and the J segment 7 bases; nucleotides outside the gene matches: 8. The CDR3 has 15 residues. Germline-derived CDR1 and CDR2 are MRHNA and SNTAGT. This sample was included in a study of a mutant IDH1 vaccine in newly diagnosed glioma. Overall study: Most had both radiotherapy and temozolomide beforehand; others had only one.

Time point: week 35, safety follow-up. Every vaccine dose comprised 300 ug of mutant IDH1 20-mer peptide plus topical imiquimod. Measured with immunoSEQ multiplex PCR; TCRdb has only the in-frame clones, and not every one. Among over 65,000 clones listed, less than 90% were seen once. This chain links TRBV6-4 with TRBJ1-5, with TRBD1 matching 12 bases. The receptor was isolated from a man aged 18 to 30 with glioma. The sample was PBMCs, taken from a glioma patient whose treatment included an IDH1 peptide vaccine. The CDR3 sequence is CASNTGQGAYQPQHF. As DNA, the CDR3 is TGTGCCAGCAATACGGGACAGGGGGCATACCAGCCCCAGCATTTT.